These 9 T cell receptor beta chains share one sample of origin, sequenced in a study of response to subunit inactivated influenza vaccine. TCRdb reprocessed the RT-PCR reads with MiXCR, giving one entry per CDR3 protein. The data show about 520,000 distinct CDR3 sequences, 25% seen once. Sequenced here: CD4+ T cells sorted from PBMCs, sampled around 5 days after vaccination. All receptors derive from a man in his forties or fifties who received an inactivated influenza vaccine.

The chain carries TRBV3-1 and TRBJ2-1; D unresolved. This CDR3 is 17 amino acids long. V dropped 3 bases and J dropped 12 bases, with 27 bases sitting between them. Germline-derived CDR1 and CDR2 are LGHDT and YNNKEL (reference sequence). This chain's CDR3 is CASSHQAASGYPLGQFF. As DNA, the CDR3 is TGTGCCAGCAGCCACCAGGCCGCCTCGGGTTACCCTTTGGGGCAGTTCTTC.

V usage is TRBV30 and J usage is TRBJ2-7; maybe TRBD1 (5 bases). Germline loops: CDR1 GTSNPN, CDR2 SVGIG (reference sequence). V lost 2 bases to trimming and J lost 3 bases, with 14 bases between them. The CDR3 has 14 residues. The CDR3 DNA reads as TGTGCCTGGAGTAGGGGCTTTGGGATCTACGAGCAGTACTTC. Amino acid sequence: CAWSRGFGIYEQYF.

The rearrangement joins TRBV12-3 or TRBV12-4 to TRBJ2-1, with no clear D. This CDR3 is built from 14 residues. Trimming took off 3 bases at V and 5 bases at J, with 11 bases between the two ends. CDR3 amino acids: CASSLAADNNEQFF. The CDR3 nucleotides are TGTGCCAGCAGTTTGGCAGCCGATAACAATGAGCAGTTCTTC.

The gene calls are TRBV3-1 and TRBJ2-1; no clear D. V was pared by 0 bases and J by 5 bases, with 11 bases between. This CDR3 comprises 15 residues. The germline CDR1 and CDR2 sequences are LGHDT and YNNKEL (reference sequence). CDR3 in DNA: TGTGCCAGCAGCCAAGAGGGCCCTCGGCACAATGAGCAGTTCTTC. This translates into CASSQEGPRHNEQFF.

The rearrangement links TRBV20-1 to TRBJ2-3, with D perhaps given as TRBD1 or TRBD2 (5 bases each). This CDR3 comprises 14 residues. Germline CDR1 reads DFQATT; CDR2 reads SNEGSKA (reference sequence). The V end was cut by 4 bases, the J end by 1 base, with 12 bases between. CDR3 residues: CSAMGVRRTDTQYF. The CDR3 coding sequence is TGCAGTGCTATGGGGGTCCGTCGCACAGATACGCAGTATTTT.

The chain links TRBV28 to TRBJ2-7; the match to TRBD1 covers 8 bases. V lost 6 bases to trimming and J lost 2 bases; unmatched junction nucleotides: 6. The germline V gene encodes CDR1 MDHEN and CDR2 SYDVKM. CDR3 length: 14 residues. CDR3 residues: CASRSVDRAYEQYF. Here the CDR3 DNA reads TGTGCCAGCAGGTCCGTGGACAGGGCCTACGAGCAGTACTTC.

The chain joins TRBV6-1 to TRBJ2-1; D is uncertain. Germline V lookup: CDR1 MNHNS, CDR2 SASEGT. This CDR3 is built from 11 residues. V lost 7 bases, J lost 5 bases, and 6 bases lay in between. The CDR3 reads CASKKNNEQFF. The CDR3 region has the DNA TGTGCCAGCAAGAAGAACAATGAGCAGTTCTTC.

The rearrangement uses TRBV7-9 and TRBJ2-7; D gene uncertain. V lost 5 bases to trimming and J lost 2 bases, with 10 bases between them. The CDR3 spans 13 residues. Germline V gives CDR1 SEHNR, CDR2 FQNEAQ (reference sequence). The CDR3 sequence: CASSGTSAYEQYF. In DNA form, the CDR3 reads TGTGCCAGCAGCGGAACATCCGCCTACGAGCAGTACTTC.

The gene calls are TRBV20-1 and TRBJ2-1, with 10 bases aligning to TRBD2. CDR1 is DFQATT, CDR2 SNEGSKA, per germline (reference sequence). Germline trimming cut 0 bases from V and 2 bases from J; bases unmatched to any gene: 7. This CDR3 spans 17 amino acids. The CDR3: CSARDRPSGGAYNEQFF. CDR3 nucleotides: TGCAGTGCTAGAGATAGGCCTAGCGGGGGCGCCTACAATGAGCAGTTCTTC.